This T cell receptor beta chain came from a study of OX40 agonist ivuxolimab in advanced cancers. Whole-study context: Hepatocellular carcinoma, melanoma, renal cell or head and neck cancer affected the dose-escalation patients.

Deletions cut 1 base from V and 4 bases from J, with 4 bases between. The germline V gene encodes CDR1 KGHSY and CDR2 FQNENV. CDR3 length: 12 amino acids. Method: immunoSEQ multiplex PCR; TCRdb's copy keeps in-frame clones and lacks some. The data contain 45,000 to 65,000 clones, around 84% of them singletons. Sequences were derived from CD4+ or CD8+ T cells sorted from blood, sampled in a trial of the OX40 agonist ivuxolimab. The source is an adult with an advanced solid tumor such as melanoma, head and neck, liver or kidney cancer. This chain uses TRBV16 with TRBJ1-1; D is uncertain. CDR3 sequence (DNA): TGTGCCAGCAGCCAATGGGGCACTGAAGCTTTCTTT. This gives the protein CASSQWGTEAFF.